The clone carrying this T cell receptor (beta chain) was recorded only once. The junction and the germline gene differ at one end; a read error may be behind it. This CDR3 region has 16 residues. Looked up from germline, CDR1 is GTSNPN and CDR2 is SVGIG (reference sequence). This sample stems from a study of blood T cells in healthy people across ages. A J-beta primer mix and a sample-barcoded 5' primer were used in a second PCR of about 7 to 12 cycles. TCRdb reprocessed the 5' RACE reads via MiXCR and lists one record per CDR3 protein. The data hold some 710,000 distinct CDR3 sequences, with about 47% observed a single time. Per-sample yields of isolated PBMCs were at least 6 million.

The sequencing sample was made of blood. The chain joins TRBV30 to TRBJ1-6, with D possibly matching TRBD1 (5 bases). The receptor was isolated from a man older than 75 in good health. The CDR3 bases are TGTACCTGGAGGGAAACGGGGACGGCTTGGGGCTCACCCCTCCACTTT. Encoded protein: CTWRETGTAWGSPLHF.